The 22 T cell receptor beta chains reported below all come from one sample, sequenced in a study of cytomegalovirus exposure and HLA in healthy donors. PCR employed 60 Vbeta and 13 Jbeta primers. Produced via immunoSEQ multiplex PCR; TCRdb's table is partial and in-frame only. The specimen's table records around 110,000 clones. Sequencing was done on a sample of PBMCs. These receptors originate from a man aged 25 to 40 in good health and CMV-seronegative.

The V and J genes are TRBV28 and TRBJ2-2; the D gene is possibly TRBD1 (5 bases). The CDR3 has 16 amino acids. CDR1 and CDR2 (germline): MDHEN, SYDVKM. V dropped 5 bases and J dropped 0 bases, with 13 bases sitting between them. The CDR3 DNA follows: TGTGCCAGCAGTCCACCCAGGGCATCGAACACCGGGGAGCTGTTTTTT. Its protein product is CASSPPRASNTGELFF.

The chain couples TRBV4-3 to TRBJ1-2, with a possible D match to TRBD1 (5 bases). CDR3 size: 14 residues. The germline gives CDR1 LGHNA, CDR2 YSLEER. V gave up 0 bases and J gave up 8 bases, with 13 bases separating them. The CDR3 DNA reads as TGCGCCAGCAGCCAAGATGGGGGGGTCGGAGGCTACACCTTC. It codes for CASSQDGGVGGYTF.

The rearrangement uses TRBV5-4 and TRBJ2-3; 9 bases map to TRBD2. This CDR3 is built from 15 residues. Looked up from germline, CDR1 is SGHNT and CDR2 is YYREEE (reference sequence). After removal of 0 bases from V and 6 bases from J, the junction contained 5 bases not matched to a gene. The CDR3 loop is CASSLASSGVDTQYF. As DNA, the CDR3 is TGTGCCAGCAGCTTGGCCTCTAGCGGGGTGGATACGCAGTATTTT.

The chain employs TRBV2 and TRBJ1-1, with a weak D call TRBD1 (5 bases). Trimming cost V 6 bases and J 2 bases, with 10 bases left between them. Per germline, CDR1 SNHLY and CDR2 FYNNEI. This CDR3 is 13 amino acids long. The chain's CDR3 is CASSETVNTEAFF. CDR3 nucleotides: TGTGCCAGCAGCGAGACAGTAAACACTGAAGCTTTCTTT.

The rearrangement joins TRBV30 to TRBJ1-5; D is perhaps TRBD1 (6 bases). V was cut by 1 base and J by 4 bases, with 17 bases left in between. In germline, CDR1 is GTSNPN, CDR2 SVGIG (reference sequence). The CDR3 length is 16 residues. The CDR3: CAWSGSRQAVNQPQHF. For the CDR3, the DNA is TGTGCCTGGAGTGGCTCACGACAGGCCGTAAATCAGCCCCAGCATTTT. Looking up the rest from reference TRBV30 and TRBJ1-5 gives the full variable domain: SQTIHQWPATLVQPVGSPLSLECTVEGTSNPNLYWYRQAAGRGLQLLFYSVGIGQISSEVPQNLSASRPQDRQFILSSKKLLLSDSGFYLCAWSGSRQAVNQPQHFGDGTRLSIL.

The rearrangement joins TRBV5-1 to TRBJ2-1; 9 bases fit TRBD2. Germline assignment: CDR1 SGHRS and CDR2 YFSETQ. The CDR3 sequence is 17 residues long. The ends lost 2 bases at V and 2 bases at J; junction bases unmatched: 8. CDR3 residues: CASSFQNSGGPYNEQFF. DNA for the CDR3: TGCGCCAGCAGCTTCCAGAATAGCGGGGGACCCTACAATGAGCAGTTCTTC.

This sequence joins TRBV7-2 and TRBJ2-5, with D possibly TRBD2 on 5 matching bases. Germline CDR1 SGHTA, CDR2 FQGNSA. Trimming pared 10 bases from V and 3 bases from J, leaving 21 bases between. This CDR3 is 15 amino acids long. CDR3 bases: TGTGCCACCGCTCTGGGGTCGAGGCGGGAAGAGACCCAGTACTTC. The encoded protein is CATALGSRREETQYF. Full variable domain (remainder filled in from reference TRBV7-2 and TRBJ2-5): GAGVSQSPSNKVTEKGKDVELRCDPISGHTALYWYRQSLGQGLEFLIYFQGNSAPDKSGLPSDRFSAERTGGSVSTLTIQRTQQEDSAVYLCATALGSRREETQYFGPGTRLLVL.

The CDR3 DNA reads TGTGCCAGCAGCTTTGCGGGGGGTTACAATGAGCAGTTCTTC. This codes for CASSFAGGYNEQFF. The chain is built from TRBV5-4 and TRBJ2-1; 8 bases align to TRBD2. This CDR3 is 14 amino acids long. CDR1 and CDR2 from the germline V gene are SGHNT and YYREEE (reference sequence). V trimming: 2 bases; J trimming: 4 bases; junction bases outside the gene matches: 2.

This rearrangement joins TRBV2 to TRBJ1-2, with D possibly matching TRBD1 (5 bases). Deletions cut 7 bases from V and 2 bases from J, with 11 bases between. This CDR3 is built from 13 residues. CDR1 SNHLY and CDR2 FYNNEI come from the germline V gene. The CDR3 loop reads CASMSGENYGYTF. The CDR3 nucleotides are TGTGCCAGCATGTCGGGGGAAAACTATGGCTACACCTTC.

J is TRBJ2-7 and V is TRBV18, with D possibly matching TRBD1 (6 bases). This CDR3 is 12 amino acids long. Looked up from germline, CDR1 is KGHSH and CDR2 is LQKENI. The ends were cut back, 5 bases at V and 4 bases at J, with 9 bases in the middle. In DNA form, the CDR3 reads TGTGCCAGCTCATTAACAGGGTACGAGCAGTACTTC. Translating gives CASSLTGYEQYF. The whole variable domain, filled in from reference TRBV18 and TRBJ2-7, reads NAGVMQNPRHLVRRRGQEARLRCSPMKGHSHVYWYRQLPEEGLKFMVYLQKENIIDESGMPKERFSAEFPKEGPSILRIQQVVRGDSAAYFCASSLTGYEQYFGPGTRLTVT.

The V and J genes are TRBV9 and TRBJ2-3; 7 nucleotides align to TRBD2. The CDR3 has 17 residues. Trimming at V came to 0 bases and at J to 1 base, leaving 8 bases not matched to a gene. The germline CDR1 and CDR2 sequences are SGDLS and YYNGEE. CDR3 DNA sequence: TGTGCCAGCAGCGTAGCTCCGGCGGGGGTAGGCACAGATACGCAGTATTTT. Residues: CASSVAPAGVGTDTQYF.

The chain employs TRBV6-6 and TRBJ2-1; 8 bases match TRBD1. The CDR3 loop spans 15 amino acids. Germline CDR1 and CDR2: MNHNY and SVGAGI (reference sequence). V gave up 5 bases and J gave up 2 bases; unmatched junction bases: 5. The CDR3 nucleotides are TGTGCCAGCAGTCCCGGGACAGGCCCCTACAATGAGCAGTTCTTC. This codes for CASSPGTGPYNEQFF.

The rearrangement joins TRBV5-1 to TRBJ2-5; 14 nucleotides line up with TRBD2. V trimming: 4 bases; J trimming: 4 bases; junction bases outside the gene matches: 6. Germline V CDR1 and CDR2: SGHRS, YFSETQ. The CDR3 runs 16 residues. The CDR3 bases are TGCGCCAGCAGCGTCGTAGGGACTAGCGGGGGAGAGACCCAGTACTTC. This codes for CASSVVGTSGGETQYF. The entire variable domain, with the rest obtained from reference TRBV5-1 and TRBJ2-5, is as follows: KAGVTQTPRYLIKTRGQQVTLSCSPISGHRSVSWYQQTPGQGLQFLFEYFSETQRNKGNFPGRFSGRQFSNSRSEMNVSTLELGDSALYLCASSVVGTSGGETQYFGPGTRLLVL.

In regard to this clone: The junction departs from the called germline gene at one end, perhaps through a read error. The CDR3 DNA sequence: TGTGCCAGCAGTCGTATAGGGGCAGGGAGGATCTTT. It is translated as CASSRIGAGRIF. The chain carries TRBV28 and TRBJ1-1; possibly TRBD1 for D (5 bases). The CDR3 covers 12 residues. Germline V gene lookup returns CDR1 MDHEN and CDR2 SYDVKM.

The chain has TRBV2 and TRBJ1-5, with 8 positions matching TRBD1. CDR3 size: 16 residues. Germline CDR1 SNHLY, CDR2 FYNNEI. J was trimmed by 3 bases and V by 6 bases; bases with no gene match: 10. The CDR3: CASRRTGLSPNQPQHF. For the CDR3, the DNA is TGTGCCAGCAGGAGGACAGGGCTCTCCCCCAATCAGCCCCAGCATTTT. Combining the CDR3 with reference TRBV2 and TRBJ1-5 gives the whole variable domain EPEVTQTPSHQVTQMGQEVILRCVPISNHLYFYWYRQILGQKVEFLVSFYNNEISEKSEIFDDQFSVERPDGSNFTLKIRSTKLEDSAMYFCASRRTGLSPNQPQHFGDGTRLSIL.

This chain connects TRBV9 to TRBJ1-3; D is possibly TRBD1 (5 bases). This CDR3 region has 15 residues. With 0 bases removed from V and 2 bases from J, the gap between germline ends came to 9 bases. CDR1 is SGDLS, CDR2 YYNGEE, per germline. This CDR3 is CASSVEGATGNTIYF. DNA for the CDR3: TGTGCCAGCAGCGTAGAAGGGGCGACTGGAAACACCATATATTTT.

The J gene is TRBJ2-7, the V gene TRBV5-1; 9 bases are a match to TRBD1. CDR1 is SGHRS and CDR2 is YFSETQ in the germline V gene. V shed 0 bases and J 3 bases; nucleotides not matched to a gene: 4. CDR3 length equals 15 residues. CDR3 residues: CASSLGGTGNYEQYF. For the CDR3, the DNA is TGCGCCAGCAGCTTGGGAGGGACAGGGAACTACGAGCAGTACTTC.

The chain combines TRBV18 with TRBJ2-7; tentatively, D is TRBD2 (6 bases). Trimming shortened V by 5 bases and J by 2 bases, and 13 bases separated the two germline ends. Germline CDR1 and CDR2: KGHSH and LQKENI. The CDR3 runs 14 residues. For the CDR3, the DNA is TGTGCCAGCTCAATCGGCCCGGGAGCCTACGAGCAGTACTTC. The encoded protein is CASSIGPGAYEQYF.

The genes are TRBV5-4 and TRBJ2-7; TRBD2 matches at 8 bases. Germline-derived CDR1 and CDR2 are SGHNT and YYREEE (reference sequence). V dropped 3 bases and J dropped 0; count of bases not matched to a gene: 2. This CDR3 has 14 residues. The CDR3 spells CASSSTSASYEQYF. CDR3 DNA: TGTGCCAGCAGCTCGACTAGCGCCTCCTACGAGCAGTACTTC.

The V and J genes are TRBV10-3 and TRBJ1-1; 7 bases align to TRBD1. Unmatched junction bases numbered 3, after V lost 7 bases and J lost 4 bases. CDR3 length: 12 amino acids. The germline gives CDR1 ENHRY, CDR2 SYGVKD. The CDR3 sequence: CAIIGGGTEAFF. The CDR3, as DNA: TGTGCCATCATAGGGGGCGGCACTGAAGCTTTCTTT.

The chain joins TRBV30 to TRBJ1-1; 7 nucleotides align to TRBD1. Germline trimming cut 7 bases from V and 11 bases from J; bases unmatched to any gene: 4. Germline values: CDR1 GTSNPN, CDR2 SVGIG (reference sequence). The CDR3 length is 9 residues. CDR3 nucleotides: TGTGCCTCCACAGGGGTGGCTTTCTTT. It is translated as CASTGVAFF.

The chain is built from TRBV7-7 and TRBJ2-3; D is undetermined. The germline gives CDR1 SSHAT, CDR2 FNYEAQ (reference sequence). Trimming took 1 base from V and 0 from J, leaving 11 bases between them. This CDR3 has 16 residues. CDR3 residues: CASSLGSEPSTDTQYF. DNA for the CDR3: TGTGCCAGCAGCTTAGGATCCGAGCCTAGCACAGATACGCAGTATTTT.